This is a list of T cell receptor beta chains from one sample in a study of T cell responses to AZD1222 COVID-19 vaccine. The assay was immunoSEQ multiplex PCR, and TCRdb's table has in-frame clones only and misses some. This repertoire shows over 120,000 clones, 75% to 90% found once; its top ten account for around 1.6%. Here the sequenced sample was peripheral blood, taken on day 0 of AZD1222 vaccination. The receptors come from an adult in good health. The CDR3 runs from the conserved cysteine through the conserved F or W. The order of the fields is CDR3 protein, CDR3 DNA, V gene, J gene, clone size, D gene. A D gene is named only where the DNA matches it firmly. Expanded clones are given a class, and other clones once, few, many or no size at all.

cdr3_aa: CASSVGTSDQTQYF
cdr3_nt: TGTGCCAGCAGCGTTGGGACTAGCGACCAGACCCAGTACTTC
v_call: TRBV5-6
j_call: TRBJ2-5
clone_size: -
d_call: TRBD2

cdr3_aa: CASSQTTGGELFF
cdr3_nt: TGCGCCAGCAGCCAAACTACGGGCGGGGAGCTGTTTTTT
v_call: TRBV4-1
j_call: TRBJ2-2
clone_size: -
d_call: -

cdr3_aa: CASSLGVSGANVLTF
cdr3_nt: TGTGCCAGCAGTTTAGGGGTATCGGGGGCCAACGTCCTGACTTTC
v_call: TRBV27
j_call: TRBJ2-6
clone_size: once
d_call: -

cdr3_aa: CASSPGQGGQPQHF
cdr3_nt: TGTGCCAGTAGCCCAGGACAGGGAGGTCAGCCCCAGCATTTT
v_call: TRBV19
j_call: TRBJ1-5
clone_size: -
d_call: TRBD1

cdr3_aa: CASSSAPTGGWTEAFF
cdr3_nt: TGCGCCAGCAGCTCGGCACCGACAGGGGGCTGGACTGAAGCTTTCTTT
v_call: TRBV5-1
j_call: TRBJ1-1
clone_size: -
d_call: TRBD1

cdr3_aa: CASIQNYGYTF
cdr3_nt: TGTGCCAGCATACAAAACTATGGCTACACCTTC
v_call: TRBV28
j_call: TRBJ1-2
clone_size: -
d_call: -

cdr3_aa: CASSDISGGSSPQYF
cdr3_nt: TGTGCCAGCAGTGACATCAGCGGGGGGTCCTCGCCGCAGTATTTT
v_call: TRBV6-4
j_call: TRBJ2-3
clone_size: -
d_call: TRBD2

cdr3_aa: CASSRRTNTDTQYF
cdr3_nt: TGTGCCAGCAGCCGCCGGACTAACACAGATACGCAGTATTTT
v_call: TRBV3-1/TRBV3-2
j_call: TRBJ2-3
clone_size: -
d_call: -

cdr3_aa: CASSLGAGANGNTIYF
cdr3_nt: TGCGCCAGCAGCCTAGGAGCGGGGGCGAATGGAAACACCATATATTTT
v_call: TRBV4-1
j_call: TRBJ1-3
clone_size: -
d_call: -

cdr3_aa: CASRWGGQPQHF
cdr3_nt: TGTGCCAGCCGTTGGGGGGGTCAGCCCCAGCATTTT
v_call: TRBV28
j_call: TRBJ1-5
clone_size: -
d_call: -

cdr3_aa: CASSQDRGYQNTEAFF
cdr3_nt: TGCGCCAGCAGCCAAGACAGGGGTTATCAGAACACTGAAGCTTTCTTT
v_call: TRBV4-1
j_call: TRBJ1-1
clone_size: -
d_call: -

cdr3_aa: CASSFNGGLSEAFF
cdr3_nt: TGTGCCAGCAGTTTCAACGGGGGTCTGTCTGAAGCTTTCTTT
v_call: TRBV6-2/TRBV6-3
j_call: TRBJ1-1
clone_size: -
d_call: -

cdr3_aa: CASNRSPNYGYTF
cdr3_nt: TGTGCCAGCAACCGCAGCCCCAACTATGGCTACACCTTC
v_call: TRBV6-5
j_call: TRBJ1-2
clone_size: -
d_call: -

cdr3_aa: CASSPRGDQPQHF
cdr3_nt: TGTGCCAGCAGCCCGAGGGGTGATCAGCCCCAGCATTTT
v_call: TRBV7-2
j_call: TRBJ1-5
clone_size: -
d_call: -

cdr3_aa: CASSPPDRGNEQFF
cdr3_nt: TGTGCCAGCAGCCCCCCGGACAGGGGAAATGAGCAGTTCTTC
v_call: TRBV7-3
j_call: TRBJ2-1
clone_size: -
d_call: TRBD1

cdr3_aa: CASSLRTSGYTDTQYF
cdr3_nt: TGTGCCAGCAGTCTAAGGACTAGCGGATACACAGATACGCAGTATTTT
v_call: TRBV2
j_call: TRBJ2-3
clone_size: -
d_call: TRBD2

cdr3_aa: CASSLYRTEAFF
cdr3_nt: TGTGCCAGCAGCTTATACCGCACTGAAGCTTTCTTT
v_call: TRBV7-9
j_call: TRBJ1-1
clone_size: -
d_call: -

cdr3_aa: CASSTGTGNTIYF
cdr3_nt: TGCGCCAGCAGTACGGGAACTGGAAACACCATATATTTT
v_call: TRBV10-1
j_call: TRBJ1-3
clone_size: once
d_call: -

cdr3_aa: CAWSRIKEKLFF
cdr3_nt: TGTGCCTGGAGTCGGATAAAAGAAAAACTGTTTTTT
v_call: TRBV30
j_call: TRBJ1-4
clone_size: -
d_call: -

cdr3_aa: CASSSSRQGNQPQHF
cdr3_nt: TGTGCCAGCAGTTCCTCAAGACAGGGGAATCAGCCCCAGCATTTT
v_call: TRBV28
j_call: TRBJ1-5
clone_size: -
d_call: TRBD1

cdr3_aa: CASNVMGNGEAFF
cdr3_nt: TGTGCCAGCAACGTGATGGGTAACGGTGAAGCTTTCTTT
v_call: TRBV27
j_call: TRBJ1-1
clone_size: few
d_call: -

cdr3_aa: CASSLGTGNNNQPQHF
cdr3_nt: TGTGCCAGCAGTTTAGGGACAGGGAACAACAATCAGCCCCAGCATTTT
v_call: TRBV27
j_call: TRBJ1-5
clone_size: -
d_call: TRBD1

cdr3_aa: CASSLVRARETQYF
cdr3_nt: TGTGCCAGCAGCTTAGTGAGAGCCAGGGAGACCCAGTACTTC
v_call: TRBV7-2
j_call: TRBJ2-5
clone_size: -
d_call: -

cdr3_aa: CASSLVSGARGTEAFF
cdr3_nt: TGCGCCAGCAGCTTGGTTTCAGGGGCGCGGGGCACTGAAGCTTTCTTT
v_call: TRBV5-1
j_call: TRBJ1-1
clone_size: -
d_call: -

cdr3_aa: CASSRGVNYGYTF
cdr3_nt: TGTGCCAGCAGCCGAGGGGTAAACTATGGCTACACCTTC
v_call: TRBV28
j_call: TRBJ1-2
clone_size: -
d_call: -

cdr3_aa: CASSFWRLRDSNQPQHF
cdr3_nt: TGTGCCAGCAGCTTCTGGCGGTTGCGGGATAGCAATCAGCCCCAGCATTTT
v_call: TRBV5-8
j_call: TRBJ1-5
clone_size: once
d_call: -

cdr3_aa: CASSPSHEQYF
cdr3_nt: TGTGCCAGCAGTCCTAGCCACGAGCAGTACTTC
v_call: TRBV12-3/TRBV12-4
j_call: TRBJ2-7
clone_size: -
d_call: -

cdr3_aa: CASSFGRDTYEQYF
cdr3_nt: TGTGCCAGCAGTTTTGGGAGGGATACCTACGAGCAGTACTTC
v_call: TRBV6-5
j_call: TRBJ2-7
clone_size: -
d_call: TRBD2

cdr3_aa: CASSLKGGYEQFF
cdr3_nt: TGTGCCAGCAGCTTAAAAGGCGGTTATGAGCAGTTCTTC
v_call: TRBV7-3
j_call: TRBJ2-1
clone_size: -
d_call: -